Following are 29 T cell receptor beta chains from one sample sequenced in a study of technical replicates of blood from a handful of donors. Repertoires were generated with immunoSEQ multiplex PCR, while TCRdb's copy carries only in-frame clones and drops some. Among 65,000 to 90,000 clones, approximately 93% were seen once, and the ten largest hold approximately 0.22%. The source material was T cells isolated from PBMCs. These receptors originate from a human donor in good health.

J is TRBJ2-7 and V is TRBV28; TRBD2 matches 7 bases. V lost 7 bases, J lost 3 bases, and 3 bases stayed unmatched. CDR3 length: 12 residues. Looked up from germline, CDR1 is MDHEN and CDR2 is SYDVKM. The CDR3 loop reads CASTGGSYEQYF. The CDR3 nucleotides are TGTGCCAGCACGGGCGGGAGCTACGAGCAGTACTTC.

This clone was counted a single time. The chain is built from TRBV15 and TRBJ2-1; 8 positions agree with TRBD1. CDR1 is LNHNV, CDR2 YYDKDF, per germline (reference sequence). J gave up 6 bases and V 4 bases, and 5 bases lay outside the gene matches. The CDR3 consists of 14 residues. The CDR3 is CATSTRQGRNEQFF. Written as DNA, the CDR3 is TGTGCCACCAGCACCCGACAGGGGCGCAATGAGCAGTTCTTC.

The chain is built from TRBV10-3 and TRBJ2-1; 13 bases fit TRBD2. Germline CDR1 ENHRY, CDR2 SYGVKD. This CDR3 is 20 amino acids long. The junction had 15 bases not matched to a gene; V was cut back by 3 bases and J by 4 bases. CDR3 loop: CAISDLGTSGVPRIYNEQFF. DNA of the CDR3: TGTGCCATCAGTGACCTCGGGACTAGCGGGGTCCCACGGATTTACAATGAGCAGTTCTTC.

The rearrangement uses TRBV28 and TRBJ2-7; 12 nucleotides line up with TRBD2. The CDR3 spans 14 residues. Germline CDR1 reads MDHEN; CDR2 reads SYDVKM. Unmatched junction bases numbered 2, after V lost 4 bases and J lost 4 bases. The CDR3 here is CASSSTSGGYEQYF. Here the CDR3 DNA reads TGTGCCAGCAGTTCGACTAGCGGGGGATACGAGCAGTACTTC.

A single count supports this clone. The chain couples TRBV28 to TRBJ2-7; tentatively, D is TRBD1 (6 bases). Germline V lookup: CDR1 MDHEN, CDR2 SYDVKM. This CDR3 contains 12 residues. The V gene lost 1 base and the J gene lost 5 bases, with 6 bases spanning the gap. The CDR3, as DNA: TGTGCCAGCAGTTTATACAGGGACGAGCAGTACTTC. This gives the protein CASSLYRDEQYF.

The chain combines TRBV7-9 with TRBJ2-1; TRBD1 matches at 9 bases. The CDR3 contains 17 residues. The germline V gene encodes CDR1 SEHNR and CDR2 FQNEAQ (reference sequence). With V trimmed by 1 base and J by 6 bases, 10 bases remained unmatched. The CDR3 protein is CASSLVGDRVYTNEQFF. In DNA, the CDR3 is TGTGCCAGCAGCTTAGTGGGGGACAGGGTTTATACCAATGAGCAGTTCTTC.

The chain couples TRBV7-9 to TRBJ2-5; 8 bases map to TRBD2. Germline CDR1 is SEHNR and CDR2 is FQNEAQ (reference sequence). V dropped 0 bases and J dropped 10; count of bases not matched to a gene: 13. This CDR3 comprises 16 residues. CDR3 region: CASSLARWTARGGQYF. In DNA form, the CDR3 reads TGTGCCAGCAGCTTAGCGCGATGGACTGCCCGGGGGGGCCAGTACTTC.

The chain is built from TRBV5-1 and TRBJ1-5; D may be TRBD1 (6 bases). Germline-derived CDR1 and CDR2 are SGHRS and YFSETQ. The CDR3 is 15 amino acids. Trimming pared 1 base from V and 4 bases from J, leaving 12 bases between. Written as DNA, the CDR3 is TGCGCCAGCAGCTTGACAGGGAAAAGTAATCAGCCCCAGCATTTT. Its protein product is CASSLTGKSNQPQHF.

The chain uses TRBV6-1 and TRBJ1-2, with a possible D match to TRBD1 (5 bases). The ends were cut back, 8 bases at V and 13 bases at J, with 14 bases in the middle. Per the germline V gene, CDR1 is MNHNS and CDR2 is SASEGT. The CDR3 has 10 amino acids. CDR3 amino acids: CASVSSGITF. The DNA for the CDR3 is TGTGCCAGCGTTTCATCAGGGATCACCTTC.

V is TRBV5-1 and J is TRBJ2-5, with TRBD2 identical over 8 bases. This CDR3 has 17 residues. Germline values: CDR1 SGHRS, CDR2 YFSETQ. The trim removed 0 bases at V and 2 bases at J, leaving 9 bases unmatched. The CDR3 protein is CASSLAPSGLRQETQYF. Written as DNA, the CDR3 is TGCGCCAGCAGCTTGGCCCCTAGCGGGCTACGACAAGAGACCCAGTACTTC.

This sequence joins TRBV14 and TRBJ2-1; 7 positions match TRBD1. V shed 8 bases and J 4 bases; nucleotides not matched to a gene: 5. This CDR3 comprises 13 residues. Germline assignment: CDR1 SGHDN and CDR2 FVKESK. The CDR3 DNA sequence: TGTGCCAGCGCCGGGACAGCGTACAATGAGCAGTTCTTC. Its protein product is CASAGTAYNEQFF.

J is TRBJ2-3 and V is TRBV30; 7 bases agree with TRBD1. The CDR3 is 15 amino acids. V shed 1 base, J shed 0 bases, and the junction held 4 bases outside the gene matches. Germline lookup yields CDR1 GTSNPN and CDR2 SVGIG (reference sequence). The CDR3 bases are TGTGCCTGGAGTGCTGGGACAGCTAGCACAGATACGCAGTATTTT. Residues: CAWSAGTASTDTQYF.

A note on this clone: Other DNA sequences in the same sample also yield this CDR3. In nucleotides, the CDR3 is TGTGCCAGCAGCGCGACAGGGGCTGGAAACACCATATATTTT. Its translation is CASSATGAGNTIYF. This sequence joins TRBV9 and TRBJ1-3, with 8 nucleotides matching TRBD1. Germline CDR1 SGDLS, CDR2 YYNGEE. V lost 3 bases to trimming and J lost 2 bases; unmatched junction nucleotides: 1. This CDR3 is 14 amino acids long.

This chain connects TRBV4-1 to TRBJ2-2; 13 bases map to TRBD2. V trimming: 4 bases; J trimming: 6 bases; junction bases outside the gene matches: 2. The length of the CDR3 is 15 residues. In germline, CDR1 is MGHRA, CDR2 YSYEKL. The CDR3 here is CASSRTSGRAGELFF. The CDR3 coding sequence is TGCGCCAGCAGCCGGACTAGCGGGAGAGCCGGGGAGCTGTTTTTT.

J is TRBJ1-1 and V is TRBV28; TRBD1 might be the D (6 bases). The CDR3 is 15 residues long. Germline V gives CDR1 MDHEN, CDR2 SYDVKM. V shed 2 bases and J shed 0 bases, with 10 bases lying between them. The CDR3 spells CASSLIWDMNTEAFF. The CDR3 nucleotides read TGTGCCAGCAGTTTAATATGGGACATGAACACTGAAGCTTTCTTT.

The chain couples TRBV19 to TRBJ1-3, with no clear D. The V end was cut by 6 bases, the J end by 4 bases, with 19 bases between. The CDR3 consists of 16 residues. In germline, CDR1 is LNHDA, CDR2 SQIVND (reference sequence). This CDR3 reads CASRRALPLGGNTIYF. CDR3 bases: TGTGCCAGTAGGAGGGCGCTCCCGCTGGGGGGAAACACCATATATTTT.

Note on this clone: The sample holds other DNA sequences that translate to the same CDR3. The chain uses TRBV5-1 and TRBJ2-5; the D gene is possibly TRBD1 (6 bases). CDR1 and CDR2 (germline): SGHRS, YFSETQ. Trimming cost V 0 bases and J 1 base, with 7 bases left between them. The CDR3 is made up of 14 amino acids. The CDR3 DNA sequence: TGCGCCAGCAGCTTGGGACAGGTCCAAGAGACCCAGTACTTC. This codes for CASSLGQVQETQYF.

V gene TRBV5-4 combines with J gene TRBJ2-7; 8 bases map to TRBD2. CDR1 SGHNT and CDR2 YYREEE come from the germline V gene (reference sequence). This CDR3 region has 16 residues. The ends lost 4 bases at V and 6 bases at J; junction bases unmatched: 15. The CDR3 DNA reads TGTGCCAGCAGCCCCCCGACGGGGGGGACCCCTGGCGAGCAGTACTTC. It specifies CASSPPTGGTPGEQYF.

The CDR3 is CASSVEGREGDTQYF. CDR3 coding DNA: TGTGCCAGCAGCGTAGAGGGGCGGGAGGGAGATACGCAGTATTTT. This chain connects TRBV9 to TRBJ2-3; TRBD2 aligns across 9 bases. J was trimmed by 5 bases and V by 0 bases; bases with no gene match: 4. This CDR3 is built from 15 residues. CDR1 is SGDLS, CDR2 YYNGEE, per germline.

This clone was counted once. This rearrangement joins TRBV19 to TRBJ1-1; D possibly corresponds to TRBD1 (6 bases). The CDR3 is 15 amino acids. Germline values: CDR1 LNHDA, CDR2 SQIVND (reference sequence). Deletions cut 5 bases from V and 3 bases from J, with 16 bases between. Here the CDR3 DNA reads TGTGCCAGTAGTCAGGGGCTGGGGATGGACACTGAAGCTTTCTTT. As protein: CASSQGLGMDTEAFF.

This rearrangement joins TRBV6-5 to TRBJ2-7; 11 bases line up with TRBD1. Losses at the gene ends were 6 bases for V and 2 bases for J; bases not matched to a gene: 3. This CDR3 has 14 amino acids. Germline values: CDR1 MNHEY, CDR2 SVGAGI. The CDR3 DNA sequence: TGTGCCAGCAGGCCGGGACAGGGGGCCTACGAGCAGTACTTC. Translation: CASRPGQGAYEQYF.

V usage is TRBV7-9 and J usage is TRBJ1-2; no definite D call. The CDR3 runs 14 residues. The V and J ends lost 4 bases and 0 bases respectively, with 9 bases between them. Germline V lookup: CDR1 SEHNR, CDR2 FQNEAQ (reference sequence). The CDR3 sequence: CASSSGFTNYGYTF. DNA for the CDR3: TGTGCCAGCAGCTCTGGCTTTACTAACTATGGCTACACCTTC.

DNA for the CDR3: TGTGCCAGCAGCCGTGATGTCGTCAGGGGCTTCGAGCAGTACTTC. Translating gives CASSRDVVRGFEQYF. This chain links TRBV6-1 with TRBJ2-7, with a tentative D call TRBD1 (6 bases). The V gene's germline CDR1 is MNHNS and CDR2 SASEGT. The CDR3 loop spans 15 amino acids. Trimming took off 6 bases at V and 6 bases at J, with 21 bases between the two ends.

This clone was detected a few times. The J gene is TRBJ2-7, the V gene TRBV18; TRBD1 matches at 9 bases. V was clipped by 3 bases and J by 0 bases; unmatched bases: 15. The CDR3 is 19 amino acids. From germline, CDR1 is KGHSH and CDR2 LQKENI. CDR3 coding DNA: TGTGCCAGCTCACCCCAACGTAGGGACGGGACAGGGAGCTCCTACGAGCAGTACTTC. It encodes CASSPQRRDGTGSSYEQYF.

V is TRBV10-2 and J is TRBJ2-2, with D perhaps TRBD2 (6 bases). The CDR3 consists of 13 residues. The V end was cut by 2 bases, the J end by 8 bases, with 9 bases between. Germline CDR1 WSHSY, CDR2 SAAADI. CDR3 residues: CASSERRGGELFF. The DNA of the CDR3 is TGCGCCAGCAGTGAGAGGAGGGGTGGGGAGCTGTTTTTT.

J is TRBJ2-5 and V is TRBV12-5; 12 positions match TRBD1. V lost 4 bases and J lost 5; bases outside the gene matches: 5. This CDR3 is 15 amino acids long. Germline loops: CDR1 LGHNT, CDR2 FRNRAP. The CDR3 DNA follows: TGTGCTAGTGGTTCTGGGACAGGGGGCGAGGAGACCCAGTACTTC. Translation gives CASGSGTGGEETQYF.

This sequence joins TRBV2 and TRBJ2-2; the match to TRBD1 covers 9 bases. The V gene's germline CDR1 is SNHLY and CDR2 FYNNEI. The junction had 4 bases not matched to a gene; V was cut back by 6 bases and J by 5 bases. The CDR3 contains 14 residues. DNA of the CDR3: TGTGCCAGCAGAAACGGACAGGGGACCGGGGAGCTGTTTTTT. This codes for CASRNGQGTGELFF.

This chain uses TRBV2 with TRBJ2-3, with a possible D match to TRBD1 (5 bases). V lost 6 bases and J lost 2, with 15 bases in between. From germline, CDR1 is SNHLY and CDR2 FYNNEI. The CDR3 spans 15 residues. The CDR3 coding sequence is TGTGCCAGCAGAGTCGCAGGGCTTGACACAGATACGCAGTATTTT. As protein: CASRVAGLDTDTQYF.

This chain uses TRBV6-5 with TRBJ1-5; no reliable D call. The CDR3 loop spans 13 amino acids. Trimming removed 6 bases at V and 3 bases at J, with 9 bases between. In germline, CDR1 is MNHEY, CDR2 SVGAGI. The CDR3 reads CASRFSINQPQHF. CDR3 in DNA: TGTGCCAGCAGGTTCAGTATCAATCAGCCCCAGCATTTT.